This T cell receptor (beta chain) is drawn from a study of cytomegalovirus exposure and HLA in healthy donors. Primers: 60 Vbeta forward and 13 Jbeta reverse. Generated by immunoSEQ multiplex PCR, the TCRdb table keeps only in-frame clones and is missing some. This sample has about 180,000 clones, with over 80% found just once. The CDR3 is made up of 13 amino acids. V was trimmed by 3 bases and J by 5 bases, leaving 10 bases between them. CDR1 is KGHSH, CDR2 LQKENI, per germline. Remarks on this clone: The same CDR3 can be traced to other DNA sequences in this sample.

The clonotype originates from a girl between 10 and 17 years old in good health and CMV-seropositive. The specimen sequenced was PBMCs. The gene calls are TRBV18 and TRBJ1-2, with a possible D match to TRBD1 (5 bases). The CDR3 is CASSPDSRYGYTF. The CDR3 bases are TGTGCCAGCTCACCCGACAGCAGATATGGCTACACCTTC.